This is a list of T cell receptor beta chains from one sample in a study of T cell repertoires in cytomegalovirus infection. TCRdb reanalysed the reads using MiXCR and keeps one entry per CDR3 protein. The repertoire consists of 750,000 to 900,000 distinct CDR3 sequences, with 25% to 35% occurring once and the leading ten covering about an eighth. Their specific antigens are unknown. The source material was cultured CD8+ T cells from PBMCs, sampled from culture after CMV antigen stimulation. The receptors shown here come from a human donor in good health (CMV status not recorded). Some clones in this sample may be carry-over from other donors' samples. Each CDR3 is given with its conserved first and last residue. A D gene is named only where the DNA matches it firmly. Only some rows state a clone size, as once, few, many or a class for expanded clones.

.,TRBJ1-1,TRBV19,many,TGTGCCAGTAAAACCATCTCGGGTCTGAACACTGAAGCTTTCTTT,CASKTISGLNTEAFF
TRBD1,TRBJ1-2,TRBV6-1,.,TGTGCCAGCACAGACCGGGACAGGGTTTGGCATGGCTACACCTTC,CASTDRDRVWHGYTF
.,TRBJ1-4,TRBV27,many,TGTGCCAGCAGTTTGTCCAGGGACAACGGACTGTTTTTT,CASSLSRDNGLFF
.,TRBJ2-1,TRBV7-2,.,TGTGCCAGCAGCTTTACAAGGGGTCTCGATGAGCAGTTCTTC,CASSFTRGLDEQFF
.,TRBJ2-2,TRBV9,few,TGTGCCAGCAGCGTAGCTGGCCAGCCGTGGGCCGGGGAGCTGTTTTTT,CASSVAGQPWAGELFF
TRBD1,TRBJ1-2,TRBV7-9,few,TGTGCCAGCAGCTACCCAGGACAGGGAACTAACTATGGCTACACCTTC,CASSYPGQGTNYGYTF
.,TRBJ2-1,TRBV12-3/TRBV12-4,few,TGTGCCAGCAGCCCACACGATTATTCCTACAATGAGCAGTTCTTC,CASSPHDYSYNEQFF
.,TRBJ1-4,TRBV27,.,TGTGCCAGCAGTTTTGAGGGCTCAACTAATGAAAAACTGTTTTTT,CASSFEGSTNEKLFF
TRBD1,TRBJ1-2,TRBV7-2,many,TGTGCCAGCAGCCCATCGGACAGGGAATATGGCTACACCTTC,CASSPSDREYGYTF
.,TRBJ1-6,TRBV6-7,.,TGTGCCAGCAGTTACTCAGGGTGCGGGGGTTCACCCCTCCACTTT,CASSYSGCGGSPLHF
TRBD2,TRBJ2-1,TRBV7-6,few,TGTGCCAGCAGCTCCAGGACTAGCGGGGGGAATGAGCAGTTCTTC,CASSSRTSGGNEQFF
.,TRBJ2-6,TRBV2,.,TGTGCCAGCACTGGTTCCCAGGGATCTGGGGCCAACGTCCTGACTTTC,CASTGSQGSGANVLTF
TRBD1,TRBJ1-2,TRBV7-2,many,TGTGCCAGCAGCTCGATTCCGGGACAGGGTTTTGGCTACACCTTC,CASSSIPGQGFGYTF
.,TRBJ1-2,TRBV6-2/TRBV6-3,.,TGTGCCACCACGACAGCCTATGGCTACACCTTC,CATTTAYGYTF
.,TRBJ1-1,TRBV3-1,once,TGTGCCAGCAGCCAAGAACAAGCCCTGAACACTGAAGCTTTCTTT,CASSQEQALNTEAFF
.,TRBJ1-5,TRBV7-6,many,TGTGCCAGCAGCTTAGCAGGGGGGGTGGAGGCCCAGCATTTT,CASSLAGGVEAQHF
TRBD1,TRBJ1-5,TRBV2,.,TGTGCCAGCAGCGTAACAGGGGATCAGCCCCAGCATTTT,CASSVTGDQPQHF
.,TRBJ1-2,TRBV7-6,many,TGTGCCAGCAGTTACAGCCAGGGGAGCAATGGCTACACCTTC,CASSYSQGSNGYTF
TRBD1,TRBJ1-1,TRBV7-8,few,TGTGCCAGCAGCTTTAAAGCAAAAAAGGACAGGGGGCGCGGGTCCACTGAAGCTTTCTTT,CASSFKAKKDRGRGSTEAFF
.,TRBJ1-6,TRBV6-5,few,TGTGCCAGCAGTGGGGGATTGTTGAAGAATTCACCCCTCCACTTT,CASSGGLLKNSPLHF
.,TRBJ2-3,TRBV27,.,TGTGCCAGCAGTTTTATACAGACGGGGGCTAGCACAGATACGCAGTATTTT,CASSFIQTGASTDTQYF
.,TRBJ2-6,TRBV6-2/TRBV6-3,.,TGTGCCAGCAGTACCTGGGAGGGGGCCAACGTCCTGACTTTC,CASSTWEGANVLTF